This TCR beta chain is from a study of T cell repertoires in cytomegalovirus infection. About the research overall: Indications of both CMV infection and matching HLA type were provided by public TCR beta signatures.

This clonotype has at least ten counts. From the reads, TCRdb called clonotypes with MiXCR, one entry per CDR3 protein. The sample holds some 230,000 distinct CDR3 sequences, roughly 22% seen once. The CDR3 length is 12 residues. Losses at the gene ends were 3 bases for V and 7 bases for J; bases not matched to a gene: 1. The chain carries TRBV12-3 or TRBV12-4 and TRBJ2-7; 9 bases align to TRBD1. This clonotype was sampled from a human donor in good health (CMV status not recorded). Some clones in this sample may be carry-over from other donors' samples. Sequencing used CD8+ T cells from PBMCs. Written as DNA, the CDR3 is TGTGCCAGCAGTTTGACAGGGGGAGAGCAGTACTTC. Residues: CASSLTGGEQYF.